This T cell receptor (beta chain) was profiled in a study of T cell responses to AZD1222 COVID-19 vaccine. Profiling relied on immunoSEQ multiplex PCR, and the TCRdb table lists in-frame clones only, not all of them. The sample gives more than 75,000 clones, 85% to 90% of which show up once; roughly 24% is in the top ten. The CDR3 totals 15 residues. Germline CDR1 is SGDLS and CDR2 is YYNGEE. Trimming removed 3 bases from V and 6 bases from J; junction bases left unmatched: 8. The sequenced sample was peripheral blood, obtained on day 0 of AZD1222 vaccination. This receptor was identified in an adult in good health. This rearrangement joins TRBV9 to TRBJ2-7; 11 bases map to TRBD1. CDR3 DNA sequence: TGTGCCAGCAGCGAGACCCTGGACAGGGGGCTCGAGCAGTACTTC. Its protein product is CASSETLDRGLEQYF.